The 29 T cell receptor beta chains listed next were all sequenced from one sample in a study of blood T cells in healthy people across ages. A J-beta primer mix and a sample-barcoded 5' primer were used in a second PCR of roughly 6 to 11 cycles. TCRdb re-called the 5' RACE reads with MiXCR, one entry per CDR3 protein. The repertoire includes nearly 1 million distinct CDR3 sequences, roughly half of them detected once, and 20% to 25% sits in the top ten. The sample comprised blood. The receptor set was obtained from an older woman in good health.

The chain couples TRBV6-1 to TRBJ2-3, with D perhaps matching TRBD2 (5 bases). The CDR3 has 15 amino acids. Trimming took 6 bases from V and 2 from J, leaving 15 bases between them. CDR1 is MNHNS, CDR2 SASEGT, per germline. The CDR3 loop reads CASSPGVRTTDTQYF. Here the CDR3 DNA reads TGTGCCAGCAGCCCCGGGGTCCGGACCACAGATACGCAGTATTTT.

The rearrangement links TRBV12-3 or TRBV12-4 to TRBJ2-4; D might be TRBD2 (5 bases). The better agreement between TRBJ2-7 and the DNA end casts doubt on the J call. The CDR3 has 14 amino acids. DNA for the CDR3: TGTGCCAGCAGTCTAGGTGGGAGTATCAACGAGCAGTACTTC. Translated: CASSLGGSINEQYF.

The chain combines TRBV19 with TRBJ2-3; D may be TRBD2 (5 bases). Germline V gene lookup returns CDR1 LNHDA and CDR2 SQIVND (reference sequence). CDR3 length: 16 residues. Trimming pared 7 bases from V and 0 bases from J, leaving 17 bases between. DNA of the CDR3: TGTGCCAGTACGGGGTTTGGGTCGACTAGCACAGATACGCAGTATTTT. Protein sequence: CASTGFGSTSTDTQYF. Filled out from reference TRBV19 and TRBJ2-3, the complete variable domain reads DGGITQSPKYLFRKEGQNVTLSCEQNLNHDAMYWYRQDPGQGLRLIYYSQIVNDFQKGDIAEGYSVSREKKESFPLTVTSAQKNPTAFYLCASTGFGSTSTDTQYFGPGTRLTVL.

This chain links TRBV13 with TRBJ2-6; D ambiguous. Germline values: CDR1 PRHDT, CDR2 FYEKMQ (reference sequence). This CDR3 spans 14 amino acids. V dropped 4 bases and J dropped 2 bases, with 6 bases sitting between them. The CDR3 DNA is TGTGCCAGCAGCTCGTCGACTGGGGCCAACGTCCTGACTTTC. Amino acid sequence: CASSSSTGANVLTF.

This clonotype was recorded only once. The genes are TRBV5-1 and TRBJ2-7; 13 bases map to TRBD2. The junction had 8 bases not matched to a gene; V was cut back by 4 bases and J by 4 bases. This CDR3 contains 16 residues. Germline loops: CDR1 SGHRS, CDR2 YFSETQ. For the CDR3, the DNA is TGCGCCAGCAGCGGTGGACTAGCGGGAGAAGGATACGAGCAGTACTTC. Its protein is CASSGGLAGEGYEQYF. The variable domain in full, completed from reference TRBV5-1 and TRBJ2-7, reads KAGVTQTPRYLIKTRGQQVTLSCSPISGHRSVSWYQQTPGQGLQFLFEYFSETQRNKGNFPGRFSGRQFSNSRSEMNVSTLELGDSALYLCASSGGLAGEGYEQYFGPGTRLTVT.

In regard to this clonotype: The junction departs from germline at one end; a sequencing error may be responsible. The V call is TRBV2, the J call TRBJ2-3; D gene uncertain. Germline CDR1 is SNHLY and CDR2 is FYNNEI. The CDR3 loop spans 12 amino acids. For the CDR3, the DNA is TGTGTCAGCAACCCGACAACAGATACGCAGTATTTT. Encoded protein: CVSNPTTDTQYF.

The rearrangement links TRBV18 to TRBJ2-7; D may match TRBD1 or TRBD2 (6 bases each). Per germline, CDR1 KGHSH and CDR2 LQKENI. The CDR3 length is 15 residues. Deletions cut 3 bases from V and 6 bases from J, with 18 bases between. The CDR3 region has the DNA TGTGCCAGCTCACCGGGGGGCGACTTGGTCTCCGAGCAGTACTTC. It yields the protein CASSPGGDLVSEQYF.

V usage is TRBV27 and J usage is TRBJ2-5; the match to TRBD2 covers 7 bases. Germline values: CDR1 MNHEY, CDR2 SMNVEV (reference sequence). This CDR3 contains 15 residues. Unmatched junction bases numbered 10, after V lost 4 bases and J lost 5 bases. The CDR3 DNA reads TGTGCCAGCAGTTCCTACCGGACTAGTCAGGAGACCCAGTACTTC. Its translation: CASSSYRTSQETQYF.

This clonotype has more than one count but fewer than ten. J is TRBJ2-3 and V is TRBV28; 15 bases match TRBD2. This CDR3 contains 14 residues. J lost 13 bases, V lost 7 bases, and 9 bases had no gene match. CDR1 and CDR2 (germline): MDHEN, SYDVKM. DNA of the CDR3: TGTGCCAGCACCACCGGGACTAGCGGGAGGTCGGAGTATTTT. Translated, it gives CASTTGTSGRSEYF.

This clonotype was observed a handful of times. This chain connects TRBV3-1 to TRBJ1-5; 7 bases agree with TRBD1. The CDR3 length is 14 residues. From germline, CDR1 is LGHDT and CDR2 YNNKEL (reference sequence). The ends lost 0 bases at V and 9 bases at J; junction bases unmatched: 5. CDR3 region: CASSQDTGARPQHF. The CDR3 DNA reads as TGTGCCAGCAGCCAAGATACAGGGGCTCGGCCCCAGCATTTT.

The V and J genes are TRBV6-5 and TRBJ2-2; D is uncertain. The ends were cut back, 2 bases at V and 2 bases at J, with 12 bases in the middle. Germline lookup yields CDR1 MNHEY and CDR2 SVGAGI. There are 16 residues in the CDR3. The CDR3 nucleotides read TGTGCCAGCAGTTACGGGCTGGGTACAAACACCGGGGAGCTGTTTTTT. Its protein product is CASSYGLGTNTGELFF.

CDR3 in amino acids: CAWSVQAAETQYF. The CDR3 DNA reads as TGTGCCTGGAGTGTACAGGCTGCAGAGACCCAGTACTTC. V usage is TRBV30 and J usage is TRBJ2-5; a weak D match, TRBD1 (5 bases). With 0 bases removed from V and 4 bases from J, the gap between germline ends came to 9 bases. CDR1 is GTSNPN and CDR2 is SVGIG in the germline V gene (reference sequence). CDR3 length: 13 residues.

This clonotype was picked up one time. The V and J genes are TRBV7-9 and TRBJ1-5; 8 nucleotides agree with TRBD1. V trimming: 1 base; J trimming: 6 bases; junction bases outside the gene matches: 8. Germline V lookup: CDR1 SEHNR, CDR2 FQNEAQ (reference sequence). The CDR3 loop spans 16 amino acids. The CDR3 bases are TGTGCCAGCAGCTTAGTAGGACAGGGTTTTAGTCAGCCCCAGCATTTT. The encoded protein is CASSLVGQGFSQPQHF.

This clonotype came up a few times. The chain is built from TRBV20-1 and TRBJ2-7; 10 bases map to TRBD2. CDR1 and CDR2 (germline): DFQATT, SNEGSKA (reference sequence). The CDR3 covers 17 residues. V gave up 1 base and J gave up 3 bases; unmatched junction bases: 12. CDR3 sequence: CSARGWLAGDLDYEQYF. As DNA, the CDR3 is TGCAGTGCTAGAGGGTGGCTAGCGGGAGACCTTGACTACGAGCAGTACTTC.

The CDR3 loop reads CADSSGAPVGWYF. CDR3 nucleotide sequence: TGTGCCGACAGCTCCGGAGCCCCGGTTGGGTGGTACTTC. The chain recombines TRBV7-9 with TRBJ2-4, with a possible D match to TRBD1 (5 bases). The CDR3 totals 13 residues. V was trimmed by 11 bases and J by 15 bases, leaving 26 bases between them. Per the germline V gene, CDR1 is SEHNR and CDR2 is FQNEAQ (reference sequence).

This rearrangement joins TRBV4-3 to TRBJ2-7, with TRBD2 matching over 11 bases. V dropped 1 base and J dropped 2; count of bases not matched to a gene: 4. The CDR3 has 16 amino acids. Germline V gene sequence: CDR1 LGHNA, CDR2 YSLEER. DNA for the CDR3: TGCGCCAGCAGCCAAGCACTAGCGGGAGACCCCTACGAGCAGTACTTC. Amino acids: CASSQALAGDPYEQYF.

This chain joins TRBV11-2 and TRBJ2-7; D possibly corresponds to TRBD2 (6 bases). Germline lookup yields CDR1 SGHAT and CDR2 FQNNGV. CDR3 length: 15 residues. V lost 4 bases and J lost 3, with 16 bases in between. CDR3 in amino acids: CASSSLGGNGYEQYF. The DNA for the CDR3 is TGTGCCAGCAGCTCACTCGGGGGTAACGGCTACGAGCAGTACTTC.

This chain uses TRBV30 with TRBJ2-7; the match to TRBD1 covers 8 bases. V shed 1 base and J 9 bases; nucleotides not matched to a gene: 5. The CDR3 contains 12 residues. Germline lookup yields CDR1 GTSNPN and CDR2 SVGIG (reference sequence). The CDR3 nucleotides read TGTGCCTGGAGTGGACAGGGGCTCGTGCAGTACTTC. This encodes CAWSGQGLVQYF.

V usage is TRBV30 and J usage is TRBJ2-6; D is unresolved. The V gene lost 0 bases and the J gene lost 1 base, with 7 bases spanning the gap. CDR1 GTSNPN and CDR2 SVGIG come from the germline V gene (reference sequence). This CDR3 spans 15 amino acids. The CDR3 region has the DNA TGTGCCTGGAGTGTTCTCGGTTCTGGGGCCAACGTCCTGACTTTC. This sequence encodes CAWSVLGSGANVLTF.

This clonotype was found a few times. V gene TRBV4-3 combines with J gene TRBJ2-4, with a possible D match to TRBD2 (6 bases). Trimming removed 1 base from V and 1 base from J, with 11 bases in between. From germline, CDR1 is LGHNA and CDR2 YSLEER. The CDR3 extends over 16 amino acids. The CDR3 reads CASSQVSGGAKNIQYF. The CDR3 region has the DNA TGCGCCAGCAGCCAAGTTAGTGGAGGGGCCAAAAACATTCAGTACTTC.

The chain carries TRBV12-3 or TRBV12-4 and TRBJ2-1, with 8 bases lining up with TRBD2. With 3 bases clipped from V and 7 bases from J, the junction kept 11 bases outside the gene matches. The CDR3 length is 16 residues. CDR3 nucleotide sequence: TGTGCCAGCAGTTTGTCGACGGGAGGGCCGTTAAATGAGCAGTTCTTC. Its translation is CASSLSTGGPLNEQFF.

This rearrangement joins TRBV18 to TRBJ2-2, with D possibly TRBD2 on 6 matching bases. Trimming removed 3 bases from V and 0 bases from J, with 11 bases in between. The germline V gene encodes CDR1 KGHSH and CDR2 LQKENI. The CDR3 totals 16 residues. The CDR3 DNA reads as TGTGCCAGCTCACCTAAGGGACTCGCGAACACCGGGGAGCTGTTTTTT. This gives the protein CASSPKGLANTGELFF.

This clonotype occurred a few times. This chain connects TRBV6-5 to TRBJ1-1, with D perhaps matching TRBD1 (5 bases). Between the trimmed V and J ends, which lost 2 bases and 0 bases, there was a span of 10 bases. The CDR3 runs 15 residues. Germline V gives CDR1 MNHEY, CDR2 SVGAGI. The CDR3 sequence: CASSYDRTMNTEAFF. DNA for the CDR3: TGTGCCAGCAGTTACGATAGGACAATGAACACTGAAGCTTTCTTT.

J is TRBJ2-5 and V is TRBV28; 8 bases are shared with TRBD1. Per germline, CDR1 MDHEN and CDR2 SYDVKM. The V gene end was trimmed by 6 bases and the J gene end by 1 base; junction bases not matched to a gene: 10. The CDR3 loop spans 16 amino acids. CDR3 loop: CASSPDRGVVQETQYF. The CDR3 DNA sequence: TGTGCCAGCAGCCCCGACAGGGGAGTTGTCCAAGAGACCCAGTACTTC.

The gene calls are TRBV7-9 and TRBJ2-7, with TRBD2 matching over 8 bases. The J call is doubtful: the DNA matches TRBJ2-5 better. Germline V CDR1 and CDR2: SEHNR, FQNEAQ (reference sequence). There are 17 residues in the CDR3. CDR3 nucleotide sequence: TGTGCCAGCAGCTTAGTAGGTAGCGGGACGTCTAAAGAGACCCAGTACTTC. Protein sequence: CASSLVGSGTSKETQYF.

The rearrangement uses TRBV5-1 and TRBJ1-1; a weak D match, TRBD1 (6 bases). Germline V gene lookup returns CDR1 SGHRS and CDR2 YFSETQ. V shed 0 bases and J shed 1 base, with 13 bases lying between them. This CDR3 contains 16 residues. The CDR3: CASSLVYRAENTEAFF. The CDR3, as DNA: TGCGCCAGCAGCTTGGTGTACAGGGCCGAGAACACTGAAGCTTTCTTT.

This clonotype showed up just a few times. DNA for the CDR3: TGTGCCAGCAGCTCCCGGGGAGGGGCCGAGCAGTACTTC. Amino acids: CASSSRGGAEQYF. The chain couples TRBV11-3 to TRBJ2-7; 7 bases are shared with TRBD2. The CDR3 extends over 13 amino acids. Trimming cost V 4 bases and J 6 bases; bases outside gene matches: 6. CDR1 and CDR2 (germline): SGHNT, YENEEA.

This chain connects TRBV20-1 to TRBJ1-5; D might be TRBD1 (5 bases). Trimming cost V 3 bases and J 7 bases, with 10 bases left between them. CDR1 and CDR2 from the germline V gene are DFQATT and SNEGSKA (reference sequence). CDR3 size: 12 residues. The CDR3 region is CSARGRRQPQHF. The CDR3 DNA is TGCAGTGCTAGGGGGCGCAGACAGCCCCAGCATTTT.

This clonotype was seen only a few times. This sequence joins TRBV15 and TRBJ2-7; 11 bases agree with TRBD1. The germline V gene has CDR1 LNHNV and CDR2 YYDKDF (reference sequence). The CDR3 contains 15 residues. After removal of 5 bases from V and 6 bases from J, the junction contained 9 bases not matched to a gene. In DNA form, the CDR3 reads TGTGCCACCAGCTCCCCCAGGACAGGGGGCGTCGAGCAGTACTTC. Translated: CATSSPRTGGVEQYF.